These 20 T cell receptor beta chains share one sample of origin, sequenced in a study of blood T cell repertoires in COVID-19 (TCRdb year 2020). Libraries were made using the immunoSEQ multiplex PCR assay. What TCRdb holds here is the immuneACCESS table cut down to in-frame rearrangements. Part of the clones is not present; checked against another copy, under half of the missing clones reflect an unresolved V gene, and the others are unexplained. The sample table holds about 200,000 clones, of which around 85% were seen once. Of the sample, about 0.81% is held by the ten largest clones. The source material was peripheral blood. The receptors here all came from a woman between 65 and 79 years old with acute or convalescent COVID-19.

In DNA form, the CDR3 reads TGCGCCAGCACCTCGAGGGCGGGCCGCACAGATACGCAGTATTTT. It specifies CASTSRAGRTDTQYF. The genes are TRBV5-1 and TRBJ2-3; TRBD2 is a possible D gene (5 bases). V gave up 6 bases and J gave up 1 base, with 15 bases separating them. Germline V gene data show CDR1 as SGHRS and CDR2 as YFSETQ. CDR3 length: 15 amino acids. The variable domain in full, with the rest retrieved from reference TRBV5-1 and TRBJ2-3, is KAGVTQTPRYLIKTRGQQVTLSCSPISGHRSVSWYQQTPGQGLQFLFEYFSETQRNKGNFPGRFSGRQFSNSRSEMNVSTLELGDSALYLCASTSRAGRTDTQYFGPGTRLTVL.

V usage is TRBV24-1 and J usage is TRBJ2-4; 14 bases agree with TRBD2. V shed 9 bases, J shed 1 base, and the junction held 13 bases outside the gene matches. The CDR3 runs to 19 residues. From germline, CDR1 is KGHDR and CDR2 SFDVKD. CDR3 nucleotide sequence: TGTGCCACCCCGATCTCGGGGACTAGCGGGAGTGAGGCCAAAAACATTCAGTACTTC. Translation gives CATPISGTSGSEAKNIQYF.

V usage is TRBV5-4 and J usage is TRBJ2-5, with a possible D match to TRBD1 (5 bases). V was clipped by 2 bases and J by 2 bases, with 13 bases between them. The length of the CDR3 is 15 residues. Germline CDR1 reads SGHNT; CDR2 reads YYREEE (reference sequence). This CDR3 is CASSLNVGVQETQYF. The CDR3 nucleotides read TGTGCCAGCAGCTTAAATGTAGGGGTTCAAGAGACCCAGTACTTC.

V is TRBV7-8 and J is TRBJ1-2; TRBD1 aligns across 8 bases. The junction had 11 bases not matched to a gene; V was cut back by 0 bases and J by 8 bases. Germline CDR1 reads SGHVS; CDR2 reads FQNEAQ. This CDR3 contains 16 residues. The CDR3 loop is CASSLASRGAGGGYTF. DNA for the CDR3: TGTGCCAGCAGCTTAGCCTCTAGGGGGGCAGGGGGCGGCTACACCTTC.

This chain links TRBV2 with TRBJ2-1, with TRBD1 matching over 8 bases. Unmatched junction bases numbered 6, after V lost 6 bases and J lost 5 bases. The CDR3 loop spans 14 amino acids. Germline assignment: CDR1 SNHLY and CDR2 FYNNEI. The CDR3: CASRRGTGNNEQFF. The CDR3 DNA is TGTGCCAGCAGAAGGGGGACAGGCAACAATGAGCAGTTCTTC.

CDR3 coding DNA: TGCGCCAGCAGCTCGACAGGGGGAAGTAATCAGCCCCAGCATTTT. Protein sequence: CASSSTGGSNQPQHF. V is TRBV5-1 and J is TRBJ1-5, with TRBD1 identical over 9 bases. Germline V gives CDR1 SGHRS, CDR2 YFSETQ. With 3 bases clipped from V and 4 bases from J, the junction kept 5 bases outside the gene matches. The CDR3 length is 15 residues.

V is TRBV5-4 and J is TRBJ2-3; D is perhaps TRBD1 (6 bases). The germline V gene encodes CDR1 SGHNT and CDR2 YYREEE (reference sequence). Trimming cost V 4 bases and J 8 bases, with 17 bases left between them. The CDR3 has 14 amino acids. The CDR3 reads CASSQGTSVATQYF. As DNA, the CDR3 is TGTGCCAGCAGCCAGGGGACATCGGTCGCTACGCAGTATTTT.

The rearrangement joins TRBV29-1 to TRBJ1-1; TRBD1 might be the D (5 bases). This CDR3 has 12 amino acids. Germline V gene lookup returns CDR1 SQVTM and CDR2 ANQGSEA. Trimming took 5 bases from V and 1 from J, leaving 8 bases between them. The CDR3: CSVRQRNTEAFF. DNA of the CDR3: TGCAGCGTTAGACAGAGGAACACTGAAGCTTTCTTT. Variable domain in full (rest from reference TRBV29-1 and TRBJ1-1): SAVISQKPSRDICQRGTSLTIQCQVDSQVTMMFWYRQQPGQSLTLIATANQGSEATYESGFVIDKFPISRPNLTFSTLTVSNMSPEDSSIYLCSVRQRNTEAFFGQGTRLTVV.

The CDR3 DNA sequence: TGTGCCAGCAGTTACTCAACAGGAGAGAATCAGCCCCAGCATTTT. This translates into CASSYSTGENQPQHF. This chain joins TRBV6-6 and TRBJ1-5; D is possibly TRBD1 (5 bases). The CDR3 extends over 15 amino acids. Per the germline V gene, CDR1 is MNHNY and CDR2 is SVGAGI (reference sequence). Between the trimmed V and J ends, which lost 0 bases and 4 bases, there was a span of 10 bases.

This rearrangement joins TRBV19 to TRBJ1-2; D not certain. The V end was cut by 5 bases, the J end by 4 bases, with 14 bases between. The CDR3 is 14 residues long. CDR1 is LNHDA, CDR2 SQIVND, per germline (reference sequence). CDR3 DNA: TGTGCCAGTAGTTCCGCGACGGCGGGCTATGGCTACACCTTC. Residues: CASSSATAGYGYTF.

The chain has TRBV11-2 and TRBJ2-7; the D is unclear. The CDR3 totals 13 residues. V was clipped by 1 base and J by 3 bases, with 7 bases between them. Germline CDR1 is SGHAT and CDR2 is FQNNGV. DNA for the CDR3: TGTGCCAGCAGCTTAGGAGGCTTCTACGAGCAGTACTTC. This encodes CASSLGGFYEQYF.

Only one count was recorded for this clone. The chain uses TRBV28 and TRBJ2-3, with 7 positions matching TRBD2. The germline gives CDR1 MDHEN, CDR2 SYDVKM. J gave up 2 bases and V 7 bases, and 6 bases lay outside the gene matches. This CDR3 region has 14 residues. CDR3 nucleotide sequence: TGTGCCAGCAACCGAGCGGGGACCACAGATACGCAGTATTTT. This sequence encodes CASNRAGTTDTQYF.

This clone appeared a single time. This chain joins TRBV11-3 and TRBJ2-5; 12 bases are shared with TRBD2. V dropped 1 base and J dropped 1; count of bases not matched to a gene: 10. Germline V lookup: CDR1 SGHNT, CDR2 YENEEA. This CDR3 spans 19 amino acids. The CDR3 DNA follows: TGTGCCAGCAGCTTAGTAGTAGGAGGACTAGCGGGAATCCAAGAGACCCAGTACTTC. Translating it yields CASSLVVGGLAGIQETQYF. Full variable domain (missing parts from reference TRBV11-3 and TRBJ2-5): EAGVVQSPRYKIIEKKQPVAFWCNPISGHNTLYWYLQNLGQGPELLIRYENEEAVDDSQLPKDRFSAERLKGVDSTLKIQPAELGDSAVYLCASSLVVGGLAGIQETQYFGPGTRLLVL.

The V gene is TRBV18, the J gene TRBJ1-3; D is unclear. CDR1 and CDR2 (germline): KGHSH, LQKENI. This CDR3 is 15 amino acids long. Trimming cost V 4 bases and J 0 bases, with 10 bases left between them. The CDR3: CASSLTVTSGNTIYF. The CDR3 DNA sequence: TGTGCCAGCTCACTAACAGTTACCTCTGGAAACACCATATATTTT.

The rearrangement uses TRBV7-9 and TRBJ2-2; D may be TRBD2 (6 bases). Per the germline V gene, CDR1 is SEHNR and CDR2 is FQNEAQ (reference sequence). CDR3 length: 15 residues. Trimming left V 5 bases short and J 2 bases short, with 12 bases between. CDR3 nucleotide sequence: TGTGCCAGCAGCCCTTCGGGGGTAAACACCGGGGAGCTGTTTTTT. It is translated as CASSPSGVNTGELFF.

This chain uses TRBV3-1 (or the pseudogene TRBV3-2) with TRBJ1-4; 9 bases are shared with TRBD1. The germline CDR1 and CDR2 sequences are LGHDT and YNNKEL (reference sequence). The V segment lost 3 bases and the J segment 7 bases; nucleotides outside the gene matches: 3. The CDR3 spans 14 residues. CDR3 protein: CASSHRTGVEKLFF. In DNA, the CDR3 is TGTGCCAGCAGCCATCGGACAGGGGTTGAAAAACTGTTTTTT.

This clone was observed a handful of times. Other DNA sequences from this sample encode an identical CDR3 as well. The rearrangement links TRBV10-3 to TRBJ1-2; the D is unclear. The V and J ends lost 2 bases and 2 bases respectively, with 6 bases between them. This CDR3 has 13 residues. Germline loops: CDR1 ENHRY, CDR2 SYGVKD. The CDR3, as DNA: TGTGCCATCAGTGAGACTTTAAACTATGGCTACACCTTC. Its translation: CAISETLNYGYTF.

The V and J genes are TRBV11-3 and TRBJ1-1; 8 positions match TRBD1. After removal of 5 bases from V and 1 base from J, the junction contained 6 bases not matched to a gene. Germline V CDR1 and CDR2: SGHNT, YENEEA. The CDR3 is 15 residues long. The CDR3, as DNA: TGTGCCAGCAGCACCCGGACAGGGAGGAACACTGAAGCTTTCTTT. This gives the protein CASSTRTGRNTEAFF.

V usage is TRBV6-5 and J usage is TRBJ1-2; D remains unclear. Germline assignment: CDR1 MNHEY and CDR2 SVGAGI. V lost 2 bases to trimming and J lost 4 bases, with 11 bases between them. The CDR3 spans 14 residues. CDR3 in DNA: TGTGCCAGCAGTTACAGGGAGTTCGGCTATGGCTACACCTTC. Protein product: CASSYREFGYGYTF.

This chain links TRBV10-3 with TRBJ1-1; D remains unclear. The V and J ends lost 4 bases and 5 bases respectively, with 8 bases between them. The germline V gene encodes CDR1 ENHRY and CDR2 SYGVKD. This CDR3 is built from 12 residues. The CDR3 sequence is CAISGPGTEAFF. The CDR3 DNA reads as TGTGCCATCAGTGGACCGGGAACTGAAGCTTTCTTT.